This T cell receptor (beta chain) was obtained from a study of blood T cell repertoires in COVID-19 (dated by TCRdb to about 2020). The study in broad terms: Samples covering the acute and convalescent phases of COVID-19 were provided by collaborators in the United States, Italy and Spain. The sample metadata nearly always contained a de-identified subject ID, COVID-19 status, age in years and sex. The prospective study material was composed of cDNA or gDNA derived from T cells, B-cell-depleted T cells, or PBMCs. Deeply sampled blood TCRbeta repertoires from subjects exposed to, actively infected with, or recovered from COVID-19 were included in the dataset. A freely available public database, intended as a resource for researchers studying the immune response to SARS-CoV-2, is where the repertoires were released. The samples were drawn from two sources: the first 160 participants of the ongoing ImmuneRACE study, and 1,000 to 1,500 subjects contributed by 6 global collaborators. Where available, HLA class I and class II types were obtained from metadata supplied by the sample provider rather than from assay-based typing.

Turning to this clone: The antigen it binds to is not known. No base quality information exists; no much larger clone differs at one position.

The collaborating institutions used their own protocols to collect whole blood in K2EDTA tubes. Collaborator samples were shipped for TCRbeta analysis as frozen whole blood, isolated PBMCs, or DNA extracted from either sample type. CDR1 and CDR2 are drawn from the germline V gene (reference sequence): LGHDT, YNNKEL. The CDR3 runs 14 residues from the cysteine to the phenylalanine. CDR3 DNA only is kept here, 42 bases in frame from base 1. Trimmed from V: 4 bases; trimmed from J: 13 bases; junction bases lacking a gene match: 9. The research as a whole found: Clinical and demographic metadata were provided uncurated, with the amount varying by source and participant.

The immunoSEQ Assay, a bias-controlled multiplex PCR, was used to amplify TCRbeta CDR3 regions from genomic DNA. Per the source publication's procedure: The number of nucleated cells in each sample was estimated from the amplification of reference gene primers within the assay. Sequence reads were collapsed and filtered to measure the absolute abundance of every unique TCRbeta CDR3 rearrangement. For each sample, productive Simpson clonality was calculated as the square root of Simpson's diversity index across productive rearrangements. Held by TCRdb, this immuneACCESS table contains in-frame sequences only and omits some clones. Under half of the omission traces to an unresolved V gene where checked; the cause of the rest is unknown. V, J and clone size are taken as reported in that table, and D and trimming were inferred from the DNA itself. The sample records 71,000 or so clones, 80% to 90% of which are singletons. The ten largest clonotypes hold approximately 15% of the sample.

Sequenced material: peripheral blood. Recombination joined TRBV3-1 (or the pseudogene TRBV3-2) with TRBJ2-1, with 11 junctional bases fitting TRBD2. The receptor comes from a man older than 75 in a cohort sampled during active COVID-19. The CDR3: CASSPTGTSGIQFF. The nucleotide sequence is TGTGCCAGCAGCCCAACAGGGACTAGCGGAATTCAGTTCTTC.